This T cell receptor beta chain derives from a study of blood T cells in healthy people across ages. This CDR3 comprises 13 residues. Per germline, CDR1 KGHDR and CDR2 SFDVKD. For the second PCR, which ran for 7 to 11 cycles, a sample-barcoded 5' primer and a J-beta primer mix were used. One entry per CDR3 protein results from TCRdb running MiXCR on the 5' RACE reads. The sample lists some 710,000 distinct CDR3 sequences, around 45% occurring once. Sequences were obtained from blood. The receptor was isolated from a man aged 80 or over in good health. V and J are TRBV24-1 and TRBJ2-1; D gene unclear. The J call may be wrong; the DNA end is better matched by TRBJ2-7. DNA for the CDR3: TGTGCCACCAGTGATTTTGGACCCAATGAGCAGTACTTC. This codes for CATSDFGPNEQYF.